The clone carrying this TCR beta chain came up a few times. The data were obtained in a study of control samples from healthy donors and cancer patients. Profiled with immunoSEQ multiplex PCR; TCRdb holds only in-frame clones, not every one. The table has about 120,000 clones, 93% seen once. V lost 5 bases to trimming and J lost 0 bases, with 14 bases between them. Germline V CDR1 and CDR2: SNHLY, FYNNEI. This CDR3 comprises 17 residues. The source of this sequence is a man aged 25 to 40 in good health. The sequenced sample was blood. V and J are TRBV2 and TRBJ1-6; no definite D call. CDR3 sequence (DNA): TGTGCCAGCAGTCAAAGACTGGTGAGCTCCTATAATTCACCCCTCCACTTT. As protein: CASSQRLVSSYNSPLHF.